One and the same sample provided the 18 T cell receptor beta chains below, sequenced in a study of T cells after yellow fever vaccination. TCRdb fed the 5' RACE reads into MiXCR, producing one record per CDR3 protein. The sample consists of 200,000 or so distinct CDR3 sequences, roughly 6.8% of them appearing once. This specimen consisted of CD4+ T cells sorted from PBMCs, obtained on the day of the yellow fever booster vaccination. The receptors come from a man aged 30 to 39 who received the YFV17D yellow fever vaccine.

This sequence joins TRBV25-1 and TRBJ1-2, with D possibly being TRBD1 (5 bases). From germline, CDR1 is MGHDK and CDR2 SYGVNS. V was pared by 8 bases and J by 0 bases, with 16 bases between. CDR3 length: 15 residues. This CDR3 is CASSFGQTANYGYTF. CDR3 coding DNA: TGTGCCAGCTCCTTCGGGCAGACAGCTAACTATGGCTACACCTTC.

This clonotype was detected only a few times. The chain combines TRBV6-1 with TRBJ2-5; TRBD2 aligns across 7 bases. Germline V gene data show CDR1 as MNHNS and CDR2 as SASEGT. With V trimmed by 6 bases and J by 4 bases, 11 bases remained unmatched. The CDR3 runs 15 residues. The CDR3 is CASSPLGEGRETQYF. The CDR3 bases are TGTGCCAGCAGCCCCCTGGGGGAGGGCCGAGAGACCCAGTACTTC.

V and J are TRBV21-1 and TRBJ2-1; the D call in the table, TRBD1, was not verified against the DNA. TRBV21-1 is classified as a pseudogene. The CDR3 is 17 amino acids. CDR3 coding DNA: TGTGCCAGCAGCACCCCAGTCGAGGAGAAAACCTACAATGAGCAGTTCTTC. It yields the protein CASSTPVEEKTYNEQFF.

This clonotype was picked up a small number of times. V usage is TRBV20-1 and J usage is TRBJ2-5; D possibly uses TRBD1 or TRBD2 (7 bases each). The CDR3 contains 15 residues. The germline V gene encodes CDR1 DFQATT and CDR2 SNEGSKA (reference sequence). V was cut by 0 bases and J by 2 bases, with 13 bases left in between. This CDR3 reads CSARDRAGQQETQYF. The CDR3 nucleotides are TGCAGTGCTAGAGACCGAGCGGGACAGCAAGAGACCCAGTACTTC.

This clonotype occurred many times. V gene TRBV3-1 combines with J gene TRBJ2-7; D is undetermined. Germline V gene sequence: CDR1 LGHDT, CDR2 YNNKEL (reference sequence). Trimming cost V 1 base and J 6 bases, with 7 bases left between them. The CDR3 extends over 12 amino acids. CDR3 DNA: TGTGCCAGCAGCCAAGGGCGTAGCGAGCAGTACTTC. It codes for CASSQGRSEQYF.

Only a few counts were recorded for this clonotype. V usage is TRBV20-1 and J usage is TRBJ2-5; a possible D gene is TRBD2 (5 bases). V was clipped by 5 bases and J by 5 bases, with 9 bases between them. CDR1 and CDR2 (germline): DFQATT, SNEGSKA (reference sequence). The CDR3 loop spans 11 amino acids. CDR3 loop: CSAPRRETQYF. As DNA, the CDR3 is TGCAGTGCTCCGCGGAGGGAGACCCAGTACTTC.

This clonotype was seen a handful of times. V gene TRBV30 combines with J gene TRBJ2-4; D may be TRBD1 or TRBD2 (5 bases each). Trimming took off 0 bases at V and 0 bases at J, with 9 bases between the two ends. CDR1 and CDR2 from the germline V gene are GTSNPN and SVGIG (reference sequence). The CDR3 extends over 15 amino acids. CDR3 protein: CAWSVWGPAKNIQYF. DNA of the CDR3: TGTGCCTGGAGTGTATGGGGACCAGCCAAAAACATTCAGTACTTC.

Concerning this clonotype itself: Since a much larger clone is just one base distant, this may be a read error. This chain links TRBV7-8 with TRBJ1-6, with D maybe TRBD1 (6 bases). V dropped 6 bases and J dropped 7 bases, with 19 bases sitting between them. The germline gives CDR1 SGHVS, CDR2 FQNEAQ. This CDR3 has 16 residues. The CDR3 spells CASRSRLGHSNSPLHF. Here the CDR3 DNA reads TGTGCCAGCAGAAGTAGGCTGGGACACTCGAATTCACCCCTCCACTTT.

In this sample, this clonotype turned up a few times. The J gene is TRBJ2-5, the V gene TRBV6-5, with D maybe TRBD2 (5 bases). V was cut by 0 bases and J by 5 bases, with 10 bases left in between. Germline CDR1 MNHEY, CDR2 SVGAGI. The CDR3 totals 14 residues. DNA of the CDR3: TGTGCCAGCAGTTACTCGCTGGGAGTGGAGACCCAGTACTTC. Translated, it gives CASSYSLGVETQYF.

This clonotype was detected ten times or more. V and J are TRBV6-2 or TRBV6-3 and TRBJ2-4, with D tentatively TRBD2 (6 bases). The CDR3 covers 15 residues. Germline CDR1 reads MNHEY; CDR2 reads SVGEGT. V was cut by 0 bases and J by 7 bases, with 13 bases left in between. CDR3 nucleotide sequence: TGTGCCAGCAGTTACTCCGGAGGGACCGCCAACATTCAGTACTTC. This translates into CASSYSGGTANIQYF.

This clonotype appeared many times. The J gene is TRBJ2-5, the V gene TRBV5-5, with TRBD1 matching 7 bases. CDR1 and CDR2 (germline): SGHKS, YYEKEE (reference sequence). The CDR3 runs 14 residues. V lost 4 bases, J lost 5 bases, and 8 bases stayed unmatched. The DNA of the CDR3 is TGTGCCAGCAGCCGACAGGGACGAGGGGAGACCCAGTACTTC. Translation gives CASSRQGRGETQYF. The full variable domain, with the rest looked up from reference TRBV5-5 and TRBJ2-5, is DAGVTQSPTHLIKTRGQQVTLRCSPISGHKSVSWYQQVLGQGPQFIFQYYEKEERGRGNFPDRFSARQFPNYSSELNVNALLLGDSALYLCASSRQGRGETQYFGPGTRLLVL.

This clonotype was observed a few times. The chain has TRBV20-1 and TRBJ1-1; D remains ambiguous. The V and J ends lost 3 bases and 4 bases respectively, with 18 bases between them. Germline V lookup: CDR1 DFQATT, CDR2 SNEGSKA (reference sequence). CDR3 length: 15 amino acids. Written as DNA, the CDR3 is TGCAGTGCTAGCCGGAGTGGGCACTGGGGCACTGAAGCTTTCTTT. It codes for CSASRSGHWGTEAFF.

The chain joins TRBV5-1 to TRBJ2-7, with D possibly being TRBD1 (8 bases). V was cut by 1 base and J by 2 bases, with 16 bases left in between. This CDR3 has 16 amino acids. Germline V gene data show CDR1 as SGHRS and CDR2 as YFSETQ. The chain's CDR3 is CASSLREQGGTYEQYF. As DNA, the CDR3 is TGCGCCAGCAGCTTGAGGGAACAGGGGGGGACCTACGAGCAGTACTTC. The full variable domain, with the rest looked up from reference TRBV5-1 and TRBJ2-7, is KAGVTQTPRYLIKTRGQQVTLSCSPISGHRSVSWYQQTPGQGLQFLFEYFSETQRNKGNFPGRFSGRQFSNSRSEMNVSTLELGDSALYLCASSLREQGGTYEQYFGPGTRLTVT.

This clonotype was counted ten times or more. The V call is TRBV7-2, the J call TRBJ2-1; 11 bases align to TRBD2. Trimming took 8 bases from V and 5 from J; bases not matched to a gene: 8. CDR3 size: 15 residues. The germline CDR1 and CDR2 sequences are SGHTA and FQGNSA. CDR3 sequence reads: CASGLTSGTHNEQFF. For the CDR3, the DNA is TGTGCCAGCGGTTTGACTAGCGGGACCCACAATGAGCAGTTCTTC.

This clonotype showed up just a few times. V gene TRBV29-1 combines with J gene TRBJ2-5, with 11 nucleotides matching TRBD2. Trimming at V came to 4 bases and at J to 5 bases, leaving 9 bases not matched to a gene. Germline V gives CDR1 SQVTM, CDR2 ANQGSEA. CDR3 length: 15 amino acids. CDR3 sequence: CSVATSGTPGETQYF. CDR3 DNA sequence: TGCAGCGTTGCGACTAGCGGGACCCCGGGGGAGACCCAGTACTTC.

The chain employs TRBV27 and TRBJ2-7, with a tentative D call TRBD1 (6 bases). The V gene's germline CDR1 is MNHEY and CDR2 SMNVEV (reference sequence). Trimming left V 4 bases short and J 2 bases short, with 12 bases between. This CDR3 has 14 amino acids. CDR3: CASSSAQGAYEQYF. CDR3 bases: TGTGCCAGCAGTTCCGCACAGGGTGCCTACGAGCAGTACTTC.

The sample holds many counts of this clonotype. This chain connects TRBV12-3 or TRBV12-4 to TRBJ2-1; no clear D gene. This CDR3 comprises 12 residues. Between the trimmed V and J ends, which lost 3 bases and 9 bases, there was a span of 9 bases. Here the CDR3 reads CASSFGQTEQFF. CDR3 nucleotides: TGTGCCAGCAGTTTCGGGCAGACTGAGCAGTTCTTC.

A remark on this clonotype: Germline is not matched at one junction end, which may reflect a read error. This chain uses TRBV4-2 with TRBJ1-6; D is perhaps TRBD1 (6 bases). Germline assignment: CDR1 LGHNA and CDR2 YNFKEQ. The CDR3 totals 16 residues. The CDR3 loop reads CARSQDFSGEDSPLHF. The CDR3, as DNA: TGTGCCCGCAGCCAAGATTTTTCAGGGGAAGATTCACCCCTCCACTTT.